This T cell receptor beta chain appears in the sequencing data of a study of naive and memory T cell subsets (dated by TCRdb to 2015 to 2018). At the level of the whole study: The study applied an open-source, UMI-based TCR alpha and beta sequencing pipeline to sorted naive and memory peripheral blood T cell subsets. RNA was DNase-treated and reverse transcribed with TCR constant-region primers, mostly using SuperScript III. The functional CMV T cell responses agreed completely with IgG serology results. Paper-wide results and their limitations: Naive repertoires, especially CD8, contained a few larger clonotypes, possibly memory cells re-expressing CD45RA. In both CD4 and CD8 cells, going from naive through CM, EM and EMRA, the Gini index went up while Shannon and inverse Simpson diversity went down. Clonotypes were defined as single alpha or beta chain sequences, not paired alpha/beta receptors. TCR abundance followed a power law with an exponent that was different for naive and memory subsets but consistent across the three individuals. After error correction, only a single occurrence was seen for over 95% of naive TCR sequences, so much steeper abundance distributions were produced than in memory subsets. RNA-based TCR counts may be influenced by expression changes linked to T cell activation and differentiation. The repertoire findings for the naive and memory subsets could not be validated, as no ground truth was available.

Receptors were amplified or captured by UMI-ligation and nested PCR. The beta constant-region primer was an equimolar mix of two oligonucleotides covering both TRBC1 and TRBC2. Four rounds of PCR, combining the SP2 primer with nested alpha and beta constant-region primers, were used to amplify the ligated cDNA. A single-stranded oligonucleotide bearing the SP2 primer plus a 12-nucleotide UMI was ligated onto the 3' end of the cDNA by T4 RNA ligase 1. The ligation reaction was kept at 16 degrees C for about 20-24 hours. PCR2 was usually performed as a SYBR Green qPCR and halted at a preset threshold so that over-amplification would not occur. Agencourt AMPure XP magnetic beads were used for all purifications after the first. Library quantification was done by Qubit, followed by a TapeStation check on which the main peak was expected at around 650 bp. The pooled libraries were sequenced on an Illumina MiSeq using v2 2x251 paired-end kits, which usually yielded roughly 0.85-2.1 million reads per sample. Each sample was pooled at about 4.2 nM, and about 4.5-7% PhiX was included to help cluster recognition. In the source study's methods: Using tag matching that tolerated one base-pair mismatch, Decombinator assigned V and J genes to FASTQ reads that had been processed by Demultiplexor. By using UMIs, Collapsinator corrected both sequencing errors and the frequency errors caused by PCR heterogeneity. CDR3Translator translated TCRs and extracted CDR3s from the conserved cysteine to the FGXG phenylalanine, flagging non-productive sequences. Gini, Shannon entropy and inverse Simpson indices were calculated on repertoires that had been subsampled to equal numbers of UMI-defined TCRs. Within the linear range, a power law was fitted by maximum likelihood to the distributions of clonotype abundance. Similar UMI counts, unique TCR numbers and clonal distributions were obtained with the pipeline and with MIGEC on one naive CD8 sample. In one analysis, naive TCRs that were also found in any memory subset of the same donor were excluded from the naive repertoire. The repertoires were searched for just under 7,500 CMV-associated CDR3 sequences that had been compiled from VDJdb and a published dataset. TCRdb reworked the public reads: Q25 trimming with fastp, MiXCR clone assembly, productive beta chains retained. Rows are unified per CDR3 protein, each entry keeping the most common DNA and genes. In this record, the V and J calls reflect TCRdb's handling and not the investigators' own analysis. The sample table lists under 150,000 distinct CDR3 sequences, approximately 18% of them with a count of one. The ten largest clones add up to 0.6% to 0.7% of the sample.

TCR alpha and beta chain libraries were amplified separately from the second PCR step onward. Donor CMV status was determined by IFNgamma production from CD4+ T cells after overnight stimulation of fresh PBMCs with CMV viral lysate. CD4 T cells were positively selected using Miltenyi beads, after which CD8 T cells were positively selected from the CD4-negative fraction. After staining for CD3, CD4, CD8, CD45RA, CD27 and a live/dead dye, cells were sorted on a BD Aria II into four subsets based on CD45RA and CD27. A few healthy volunteers provided blood, and each donor's sample was split into CD4 and CD8 T cells and then further divided into four differentiation subsets. About 110 ml of peripheral blood was taken from each donor, and PBMC were separated by density-gradient centrifugation on Ficoll-Paque PLUS. After sorting, cells were lysed in RLT buffer, RNA was extracted using a Qiagen RNeasy kit, and the extracted RNA was stored at -80 degrees C.

Unmatched junction bases come to 9, with V trimmed by 8 bases and J by 3 bases. Taken from cysteine to phenylalanine, the CDR3 has 14 residues. Of the read, only the CDR3 DNA is kept; its 42 bases are in frame from base 1. CDR1 is given as MDHEN and CDR2 as SYDVKM, both from the germline V gene. Remarks on this clonotype: No antigen is known for it. Base qualities were left out, and no much larger clone turns up one base away.

The receptor was derived from a human donor in good health. The sequenced material came from naive CD8+ T cells from blood. This specimen's cell subset or site label, interpreted: naive T cells, CD45RA high CD27+. Recombination joined TRBV28 with TRBJ2-7, with 8 central nucleotides matching TRBD1. The DNA sequence is TGTGCCAGCGCCCCGGGACAGGTGCTCTACGAGCAGTACTTC. Its protein reads: CASAPGQVLYEQYF.